The 26 T cell receptor beta chains below come from one sample, sequenced in a study of regulatory T cells in long-lasting Graves disease. Time point noted: persistent/refractory GD, antithyroid drugs over 5 years with positive TRAb. There was RNA extracted from PBMCs, and the TCR library was made from it. Researchers made TCR beta libraries by using iRepertoire HTBI primers and running Arm-PCR on CDR3 regions. TCRdb passed the multiplex PCR reads through MiXCR, listing each CDR3 protein once. The repertoire holds 400,000 or so distinct CDR3 sequences, with 20% to 30% as singletons. Sequenced material: peripheral blood mononuclear cells (PBMCs), taken when the disease was refractory, from a patient treated with antithyroid drugs. These receptors all come from a female donor with Graves disease.

The CDR3 DNA reads as TGTGCCAGCAGTTACGGGACGACGAGCTCCTACGAGCAGTACTTC. Translating it yields CASSYGTTSSYEQYF. The chain uses TRBV6-5 and TRBJ2-7; D may be TRBD1 or TRBD2 (5 bases each). Germline V CDR1 and CDR2: MNHEY, SVGAGI. CDR3 size: 15 residues. V shed 2 bases and J shed 0 bases, with 11 bases lying between them.

This clonotype has just a few counts. This sequence joins TRBV5-1 and TRBJ2-7; tentatively, D is TRBD2 (5 bases). The CDR3 has 18 amino acids. V gave up 0 bases and J gave up 3 bases, with 22 bases separating them. CDR1 SGHRS and CDR2 YFSETQ come from the germline V gene. CDR3 region: CASSLAPLSSGKFYEQYF. CDR3 coding DNA: TGCGCCAGCAGCTTGGCCCCCCTTTCAAGCGGTAAATTCTACGAGCAGTACTTC.

The V call is TRBV6-5, the J call TRBJ2-7; 9 positions match TRBD2. The germline CDR1 and CDR2 sequences are MNHEY and SVGAGI. V was pared by 2 bases and J by 7 bases, with 15 bases of the junction left unmatched. The CDR3 covers 17 residues. CDR3 sequence: CASSYGTRAGGPGEQYF. For the CDR3, the DNA is TGTGCCAGCAGTTACGGGACGAGGGCGGGAGGGCCGGGGGAGCAGTACTTC.

This clonotype was observed a handful of times. The chain links TRBV27 to TRBJ1-6; the D is unclear. Per germline, CDR1 MNHEY and CDR2 SMNVEV (reference sequence). The CDR3 is 15 amino acids. Trimming took off 5 bases at V and 9 bases at J, with 17 bases between the two ends. The CDR3 here is CASSQRMGSASPLHF. The DNA for the CDR3 is TGTGCCAGCAGTCAAAGAATGGGGTCCGCTTCACCCCTCCACTTT.

The chain recombines TRBV19 with TRBJ2-2, with D tentatively TRBD2 (5 bases). CDR3 length: 15 amino acids. Trimming stripped 6 bases from V and 3 bases from J, with 14 bases between. CDR1 and CDR2 (germline): LNHDA, SQIVND (reference sequence). CDR3 DNA: TGTGCCAGTAGCCAGACCTGGAGGTACACCGGGGAGCTGTTTTTT. This encodes CASSQTWRYTGELFF.

V gene TRBV7-2 combines with J gene TRBJ1-3; D uncertain. Germline V lookup: CDR1 SGHTA, CDR2 FQGNSA. V gave up 1 base and J gave up 0 bases, with 10 bases separating them. This CDR3 has 16 amino acids. CDR3 nucleotide sequence: TGTGCCAGCAGCTTAGGGGTCGGTCGCTCTGGAAACACCATATATTTT. Its translation is CASSLGVGRSGNTIYF.

This clonotype appeared many times. V and J are TRBV5-1 and TRBJ2-7; 11 nucleotides agree with TRBD1. J gave up 0 bases and V 3 bases, and 5 bases lay outside the gene matches. There are 16 residues in the CDR3. CDR1 SGHRS and CDR2 YFSETQ come from the germline V gene. The CDR3: CASSWGDRGSSYEQYF. The CDR3 DNA sequence: TGCGCCAGCAGCTGGGGGGACAGGGGGAGCTCCTACGAGCAGTACTTC. Full variable domain (rest looked up from reference TRBV5-1 and TRBJ2-7): KAGVTQTPRYLIKTRGQQVTLSCSPISGHRSVSWYQQTPGQGLQFLFEYFSETQRNKGNFPGRFSGRQFSNSRSEMNVSTLELGDSALYLCASSWGDRGSSYEQYFGPGTRLTVT.

The table lists this clonotype with a few counts. This sequence joins TRBV3-1 and TRBJ2-7; D may be TRBD2 (6 bases). Trimming shortened V by 1 base and J by 3 bases, and 19 bases separated the two germline ends. CDR1 LGHDT and CDR2 YNNKEL come from the germline V gene (reference sequence). The CDR3 is made up of 17 amino acids. CDR3 amino acids: CASSQGEVLWRNYEQYF. CDR3 nucleotide sequence: TGTGCCAGCAGCCAAGGGGAGGTCCTCTGGCGGAACTACGAGCAGTACTTC.

This clonotype was recorded many times. The J gene is TRBJ1-2, the V gene TRBV10-3; 10 bases line up with TRBD1. CDR1 is ENHRY and CDR2 is SYGVKD in the germline V gene. The CDR3 is 15 residues long. V shed 11 bases and J 0 bases; nucleotides not matched to a gene: 9. The CDR3 is CASCGDRGANYGYTF. The DNA of the CDR3 is TGTGCCTCTTGCGGGGACAGGGGAGCTAACTATGGCTACACCTTC.

This clonotype was counted at least ten times. This chain joins TRBV11-2 and TRBJ2-7; D is tentatively TRBD1 or TRBD2 (5 bases each). The CDR3 has 14 residues. V was cut by 3 bases and J by 0 bases, with 9 bases left in between. CDR1 SGHAT and CDR2 FQNNGV come from the germline V gene. As DNA, the CDR3 is TGTGCCAGCAGCTTCCGGGACGCCTCCTACGAGCAGTACTTC. Translation: CASSFRDASYEQYF.

V gene TRBV28 combines with J gene TRBJ2-7; 7 nucleotides match TRBD2. This CDR3 region has 16 residues. From germline, CDR1 is MDHEN and CDR2 SYDVKM. V lost 3 bases, J lost 4 bases, and 12 bases stayed unmatched. CDR3 DNA sequence: TGTGCCAGCAGTTTTCGGGGGGTGTCTCCTTCGTACGAGCAGTACTTC. Amino acids: CASSFRGVSPSYEQYF.

The chain carries TRBV6-1 and TRBJ2-1, with 9 bases lining up with TRBD2. J gave up 5 bases and V 10 bases, and 9 bases lay outside the gene matches. Germline V gene data show CDR1 as MNHNS and CDR2 as SASEGT. The CDR3 spans 14 residues. The chain's CDR3 is CAIRLAGPNNEQFF. For the CDR3, the DNA is TGTGCCATCCGCCTAGCGGGACCCAACAATGAGCAGTTCTTC.

This clonotype was seen only once. As the CDR3 is not closed by the conserved phenylalanine or tryptophan, this likely results from a read error. The genes are TRBV7-3 and TRBJ2-4; 10 bases agree with TRBD2. The CDR3 sequence is 17 residues long. Germline CDR1 and CDR2: SGHTA and FQGTGA. The V gene end was trimmed by 5 bases and the J gene end by 4 bases; junction bases not matched to a gene: 11. The CDR3 nucleotides are TGTGCCAGCAGCCCAGAACCGAGACTAGCGGGTAAAAACATTCAGTACATC. It translates to CASSPEPRLAGKNIQYI.

The chain recombines TRBV19 with TRBJ2-2; tentatively, D is TRBD2 (5 bases). Germline values: CDR1 LNHDA, CDR2 SQIVND (reference sequence). V was shortened by 3 bases and J by 5 bases, with 10 bases between the two germline ends. The CDR3 contains 14 residues. CDR3 amino acids: CASSIVSGTGELFF. CDR3 in DNA: TGTGCCAGTAGTATCGTTTCGGGAACCGGGGAGCTGTTTTTT.

The chain uses TRBV5-4 and TRBJ1-4; 7 bases are a match to TRBD1. V lost 4 bases to trimming and J lost 8 bases; unmatched junction nucleotides: 11. CDR3 size: 15 residues. Germline V gene sequence: CDR1 SGHNT, CDR2 YYREEE (reference sequence). CDR3 region: CASSREGAGWEKLFF. CDR3 coding DNA: TGTGCCAGCAGCCGTGAGGGGGCAGGGTGGGAAAAACTGTTTTTT.

The chain is built from TRBV5-1 and TRBJ2-7; D is perhaps TRBD2 (6 bases). CDR1 is SGHRS and CDR2 is YFSETQ in the germline V gene. Trimming took off 0 bases at V and 2 bases at J, with 18 bases between the two ends. This CDR3 contains 17 residues. The CDR3 loop reads CASSLGLSRDETYEQYF. The CDR3, as DNA: TGCGCCAGCAGCTTGGGGTTGTCGCGGGACGAGACCTACGAGCAGTACTTC.

The rearrangement uses TRBV2 and TRBJ2-3; D may correspond to TRBD1 or TRBD2 (5 bases each). The CDR3 contains 15 residues. In germline, CDR1 is SNHLY, CDR2 FYNNEI. Deletions cut 6 bases from V and 6 bases from J, with 19 bases between. CDR3 sequence reads: CASREPGPPGDTQYF. DNA for the CDR3: TGTGCCAGCAGGGAACCGGGACCCCCAGGGGATACGCAGTATTTT.

This chain uses TRBV19 with TRBJ2-7; 8 positions match TRBD2. The CDR3 has 13 amino acids. CDR1 is LNHDA, CDR2 SQIVND, per germline (reference sequence). After removal of 4 bases from V and 3 bases from J, the junction contained 2 bases not matched to a gene. DNA for the CDR3: TGTGCCAGTAGTAGCGGGAGGTTCTACGAGCAGTACTTC. It specifies CASSSGRFYEQYF.

The V gene is TRBV11-1, the J gene TRBJ1-1; D ambiguous. Per the germline V gene, CDR1 is SGHAT and CDR2 is FQDESV (reference sequence). Trimming shortened V by 4 bases and J by 0 bases, and 15 bases separated the two germline ends. The CDR3 runs to 16 residues. The CDR3 here is CASSYRSARMNTEAFF. CDR3 in DNA: TGTGCCAGCAGCTATCGTTCCGCCCGTATGAACACTGAAGCTTTCTTT.

The J gene is TRBJ1-1, the V gene TRBV7-9; 7 bases are a match to TRBD1. J was trimmed by 7 bases and V by 4 bases; bases with no gene match: 9. This CDR3 has 14 amino acids. Germline values: CDR1 SEHNR, CDR2 FQNEAQ (reference sequence). The CDR3 reads CASSSSDRVREAFF. The DNA for the CDR3 is TGTGCCAGCAGCTCCAGCGACAGGGTACGTGAAGCTTTCTTT.

The chain combines TRBV28 with TRBJ2-1, with 11 bases lining up with TRBD2. The CDR3 length is 17 residues. J was trimmed by 3 bases and V by 5 bases; bases with no gene match: 9. Germline CDR1 and CDR2: MDHEN and SYDVKM. The CDR3 sequence: CASSGKTGLADYNEQFF. The DNA of the CDR3 is TGTGCCAGCAGTGGAAAGACGGGACTAGCGGACTACAATGAGCAGTTCTTC.

This clonotype was counted at least ten times. The chain has TRBV7-9 and TRBJ2-5; D ambiguous. The length of the CDR3 is 13 residues. Germline V gene sequence: CDR1 SEHNR, CDR2 FQNEAQ (reference sequence). V gave up 3 bases and J gave up 7 bases, with 12 bases separating them. CDR3 in amino acids: CASSLGSAWTQYF. DNA of the CDR3: TGTGCCAGCAGCTTGGGGTCGGCTTGGACCCAGTACTTC.

In nucleotides, the CDR3 is TGTGCCAGCAGTTACTCGGCTAGCGGGAGAGCCTACGAGCAGTACTTC. Encoded protein: CASSYSASGRAYEQYF. The J gene is TRBJ2-7, the V gene TRBV6-2 or TRBV6-3; 10 nucleotides match TRBD2. Germline V lookup: CDR1 MNHEY, CDR2 SVGEGT. V was pared by 0 bases and J by 2 bases, with 4 bases of the junction left unmatched. The CDR3 extends over 16 amino acids.

This clonotype was detected ten times or more. The genes are TRBV7-6 and TRBJ2-5; tentative D call: TRBD1 (6 bases). Germline loops: CDR1 SGHVS, CDR2 FNYEAQ. This CDR3 comprises 14 residues. V was pared by 5 bases and J by 2 bases, with 12 bases between. CDR3 amino acids: CASSPWGRQETQYF. The CDR3 bases are TGTGCCAGCAGCCCCTGGGGGCGACAAGAGACCCAGTACTTC.

This clonotype appeared many times. J is TRBJ1-1 and V is TRBV28; 7 nucleotides align to TRBD1. After removal of 11 bases from V and 1 base from J, the junction contained 13 bases not matched to a gene. CDR3 length: 15 residues. Looked up from germline, CDR1 is MDHEN and CDR2 is SYDVKM. The CDR3: CAALDVGQPNTEAFF. CDR3 bases: TGTGCCGCCTTAGACGTGGGACAGCCGAACACTGAAGCTTTCTTT.

The chain is built from TRBV12-3 or TRBV12-4 and TRBJ2-1; 7 bases are shared with TRBD2. V lost 3 bases and J lost 2; bases outside the gene matches: 10. This CDR3 is built from 17 residues. The CDR3 DNA follows: TGTGCCAGCAGTTTCCCTGGGGGGAGGGAGACCTACAATGAGCAGTTCTTC. Translation gives CASSFPGGRETYNEQFF.